This T cell receptor beta chain came from a study of blood T cell repertoires in COVID-19. Study in general: Some COVID-19 samples were acute and others convalescent; all came from the United States, Italy and Spain. The cDNA or gDNA used as material had been derived from T cells, B-cell-depleted T cells, or PBMCs.

The germline gives CDR1 LGHNA, CDR2 YSLEER. This CDR3 is 16 amino acids long. Trimming removed 0 bases at V and 8 bases at J, with 19 bases between. As processed by the authors: Reference gene primer amplification gave estimated nucleated cell counts. Some clones are missing from TCRdb's copy, which holds only in-frame ones; the method was immunoSEQ multiplex PCR. D and trimming were read from the DNA, whereas the V and J calls and clone size are those reported in that table. The table lists over 120,000 clones, about 80% of them singletons. This chain connects TRBV4-3 to TRBJ1-2, with a tentative D call TRBD1 (5 bases). The sequence came from a woman aged 55-69 years with acute or convalescent COVID-19. Sequencing was performed on peripheral blood. CDR3 protein: CASSQDRGSNIYGYTF. In nucleotides, the CDR3 is TGCGCCAGCAGCCAAGATAGGGGAAGTAATATCTACGGCTACACCTTC.